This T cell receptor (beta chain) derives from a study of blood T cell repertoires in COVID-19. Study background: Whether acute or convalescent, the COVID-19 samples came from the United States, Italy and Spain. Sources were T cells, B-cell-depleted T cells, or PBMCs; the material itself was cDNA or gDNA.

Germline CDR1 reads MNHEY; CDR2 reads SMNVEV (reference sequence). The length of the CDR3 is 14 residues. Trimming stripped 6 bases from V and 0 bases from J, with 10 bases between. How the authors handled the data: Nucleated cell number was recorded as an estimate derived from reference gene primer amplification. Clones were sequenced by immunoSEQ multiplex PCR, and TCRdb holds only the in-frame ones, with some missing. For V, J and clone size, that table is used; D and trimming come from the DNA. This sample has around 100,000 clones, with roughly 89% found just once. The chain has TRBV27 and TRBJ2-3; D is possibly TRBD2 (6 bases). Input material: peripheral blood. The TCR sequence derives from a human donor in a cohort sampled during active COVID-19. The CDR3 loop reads CASRWTMSTDTQYF. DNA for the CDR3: TGTGCCAGCAGGTGGACTATGAGCACAGATACGCAGTATTTT.